Shown below are 20 T cell receptor beta chains from a single sample sequenced in a study of T cells in Graves' hyperthyroidism and ophthalmopathy. Using RNA transcripts as the source, TCR beta CDR3 regions were amplified. First-round RT-PCR with HTBI primers amplified the TCR CDR3 region. TCRdb analysed the multiplex PCR reads with MiXCR anew, one entry per CDR3 protein. Altogether around 440,000 distinct CDR3 sequences are present, 15% to 19% being singletons, with the ten largest covering approximately 7.5%. The sample consisted of blood. These TCRs come from a young woman with Graves' hyperthyroidism.

The sample holds a few counts of this clonotype. The rearrangement joins TRBV18 to TRBJ2-7; 9 positions agree with TRBD1. The CDR3 runs to 14 residues. Germline V gives CDR1 KGHSH, CDR2 LQKENI. V lost 3 bases and J lost 3; bases outside the gene matches: 3. This CDR3 is CASSPNRGLYEQYF. In DNA form, the CDR3 reads TGTGCCAGCTCACCCAACAGGGGGCTCTACGAGCAGTACTTC.

This chain links TRBV7-8 with TRBJ1-4; D unresolved. V lost 4 bases and J 0 bases, leaving 9 bases between the germline ends. The CDR3 spans 15 residues. Per germline, CDR1 SGHVS and CDR2 FQNEAQ. CDR3 DNA sequence: TGTGCCAGCAGCTCAACAGAAGCAACTAATGAAAAACTGTTTTTT. This gives the protein CASSSTEATNEKLFF.

This clonotype showed up just a few times. The chain joins TRBV5-4 to TRBJ2-1, with 9 positions matching TRBD1. The CDR3 is 16 residues long. CDR1 is SGHNT, CDR2 YYREEE, per germline (reference sequence). V lost 3 bases, J lost 8 bases, and 12 bases stayed unmatched. CDR3 sequence (DNA): TGTGCCAGCAGCTCGGCCGGGACAGGGAAAATGGATGAGCAGTTCTTC. The encoded protein is CASSSAGTGKMDEQFF. Using reference TRBV5-4 and TRBJ2-1 for the parts outside the CDR3, the full variable domain is ETGVTQSPTHLIKTRGQQVTLRCSSQSGHNTVSWYQQALGQGPQFIFQYYREEENGRGNFPPRFSGLQFPNYSSELNVNALELDDSALYLCASSSAGTGKMDEQFFGPGTRLTVL.

This clonotype was counted ten times or more. The gene calls are TRBV18 and TRBJ1-1, with 7 bases lining up with TRBD1. The CDR3 runs 14 residues. V was clipped by 2 bases and J by 5 bases; unmatched bases: 5. Germline CDR1 and CDR2: KGHSH and LQKENI. CDR3 sequence (DNA): TGTGCCAGCTCACCAGGAGGGGGCCAAACTGAAGCTTTCTTT. It specifies CASSPGGGQTEAFF.

At least ten counts were recorded for this clonotype. The chain links TRBV19 to TRBJ2-1; the match to TRBD1 covers 7 bases. Germline trimming cut 3 bases from V and 3 bases from J; bases unmatched to any gene: 5. Germline V gene sequence: CDR1 LNHDA, CDR2 SQIVND (reference sequence). This CDR3 is built from 15 residues. CDR3 DNA: TGTGCCAGTAGTATCATCGACAGGGACTACAATGAGCAGTTCTTC. It yields the protein CASSIIDRDYNEQFF.

V is TRBV19 and J is TRBJ1-3; no clear D. The germline V gene has CDR1 LNHDA and CDR2 SQIVND (reference sequence). CDR3 length: 13 residues. V lost 7 bases and J 0 bases, leaving 7 bases between the germline ends. Here the CDR3 DNA reads TGTGCCAGTACTCTACCCTCTGGAAACACCATATATTTT. Translated: CASTLPSGNTIYF.

V usage is TRBV9 and J usage is TRBJ2-1; 8 nucleotides line up with TRBD2. Germline V gene data show CDR1 as SGDLS and CDR2 as YYNGEE. V gave up 2 bases and J gave up 10 bases; unmatched junction bases: 8. This CDR3 spans 14 amino acids. CDR3 sequence (DNA): TGTGCCAGCAGCGTCTCGACGGGGGGGCAGGAGCAGTTCTTC. Translated, it gives CASSVSTGGQEQFF.

This clonotype was counted many times. The chain uses TRBV27 and TRBJ2-3, with 11 bases lining up with TRBD2. With 5 bases clipped from V and 4 bases from J, the junction kept 11 bases outside the gene matches. Germline CDR1 and CDR2: MNHEY and SMNVEV (reference sequence). CDR3 length equals 17 residues. CDR3 in DNA: TGTGCCAGCAGTGGCAGGGCTAGCGGGGGGACTCCAGATACGCAGTATTTT. It is translated as CASSGRASGGTPDTQYF.

This clonotype occurred many times. Written as DNA, the CDR3 is TGTGCCAGCAGCCCCCCCAGCTGGGTTCAAGAGACCCAGTACTTC. This translates into CASSPPSWVQETQYF. The chain couples TRBV7-9 to TRBJ2-5; the D is unclear. This CDR3 has 15 residues. CDR1 is SEHNR and CDR2 is FQNEAQ in the germline V gene (reference sequence). V was clipped by 5 bases and J by 2 bases, with 15 bases between them.

The sample holds many counts of this clonotype. The chain joins TRBV6-1 to TRBJ2-7, with 8 bases identical to TRBD1. Germline V gene sequence: CDR1 MNHNS, CDR2 SASEGT. Losses at the gene ends were 6 bases for V and 3 bases for J; bases not matched to a gene: 10. CDR3 length: 15 amino acids. The CDR3 is CASSERQGKVYEQYF. CDR3 DNA: TGTGCCAGCAGCGAACGACAGGGGAAAGTCTACGAGCAGTACTTC.

The chain recombines TRBV3-1 with TRBJ2-1; no definite D call. V was trimmed by 0 bases and J by 4 bases, leaving 10 bases between them. Germline V lookup: CDR1 LGHDT, CDR2 YNNKEL (reference sequence). The CDR3 spans 15 residues. The CDR3 region is CASSQDTVGYNEQFF. The CDR3 DNA sequence: TGTGCCAGCAGCCAAGACACTGTAGGGTACAATGAGCAGTTCTTC.

V usage is TRBV20-1 and J usage is TRBJ2-3; D possibly corresponds to TRBD2 (5 bases). This CDR3 has 15 residues. V lost 5 bases and J 4 bases, leaving 19 bases between the germline ends. Germline CDR1 DFQATT, CDR2 SNEGSKA (reference sequence). CDR3 region: CSAGPLKRAPDTQYF. The CDR3 DNA follows: TGCAGTGCTGGCCCCTTGAAGAGGGCCCCAGATACGCAGTATTTT.

This clonotype was recorded at least ten times. The CDR3 reads CSRWTSGAVRNEQFF. The CDR3 DNA sequence: TGCAGCCGATGGACTAGCGGGGCCGTGAGGAATGAGCAGTTCTTC. This rearrangement joins TRBV29-1 to TRBJ2-1, with 12 bases aligning to TRBD2. CDR1 is SQVTM and CDR2 is ANQGSEA in the germline V gene. The CDR3 covers 15 residues. After removal of 8 bases from V and 7 bases from J, the junction contained 12 bases not matched to a gene.

This clonotype was observed at least ten times. The chain couples TRBV10-3 to TRBJ2-7; 11 bases are shared with TRBD1. The CDR3 covers 12 residues. Germline V gene lookup returns CDR1 ENHRY and CDR2 SYGVKD. The ends lost 6 bases at V and 5 bases at J; junction bases unmatched: 0. CDR3 nucleotide sequence: TGTGCCATCAGGGGACAGGGGGACGAGCAGTACTTC. It codes for CAIRGQGDEQYF.

This clonotype was observed many times. The V gene is TRBV5-1, the J gene TRBJ2-7; 8 bases map to TRBD2. The CDR3 has 12 amino acids. J was trimmed by 4 bases and V by 4 bases; bases with no gene match: 1. In germline, CDR1 is SGHRS, CDR2 YFSETQ. The CDR3 sequence: CASSREGYEQYF. The CDR3 DNA is TGCGCCAGCAGCCGGGAGGGGTACGAGCAGTACTTC.

This clonotype has only a few counts. The genes are TRBV19 and TRBJ2-1, with no clear D. The CDR3 has 13 amino acids. V lost 0 bases, J lost 7 bases, and 7 bases lay in between. Germline V CDR1 and CDR2: LNHDA, SQIVND (reference sequence). CDR3 nucleotides: TGTGCCAGTAGTATAGATCCCCGTAATGAGCAGTTCTTC. Translated, it gives CASSIDPRNEQFF.

This clonotype has a handful of counts. The genes are TRBV3-1 and TRBJ1-6; D is unresolved. Per germline, CDR1 LGHDT and CDR2 YNNKEL (reference sequence). This CDR3 region has 15 residues. V was cut by 1 base and J by 0 bases, with 4 bases left in between. As DNA, the CDR3 is TGTGCCAGCAGCCAAGTGAGCTCCTATAATTCACCCCTCCACTTT. Its translation: CASSQVSSYNSPLHF.

The gene calls are TRBV12-3 or TRBV12-4 and TRBJ1-1; no clear D gene. V was trimmed by 5 bases and J by 1 base, leaving 17 bases between them. The CDR3 is 16 amino acids. CDR3 nucleotides: TGTGCCAGCAGTCCTCCTCAGAGGACCCCGAACACTGAAGCTTTCTTT. Its protein product is CASSPPQRTPNTEAFF.

This clonotype was counted a few times. The chain carries TRBV10-3 and TRBJ2-2; 16 bases are a match to TRBD2. V dropped 3 bases and J dropped 0; count of bases not matched to a gene: 7. CDR3 length equals 20 residues. Germline assignment: CDR1 ENHRY and CDR2 SYGVKD. The CDR3 DNA sequence: TGTGCCATCAGTGATAGAACCGGGACTAGCGGGAGGGCGAACACCGGGGAGCTGTTTTTT. Encoded protein: CAISDRTGTSGRANTGELFF.

This clonotype occurred many times. The genes are TRBV11-2 and TRBJ2-3; no firm D call. The V gene's germline CDR1 is SGHAT and CDR2 FQNNGV. V gave up 1 base and J gave up 0 bases, with 14 bases separating them. The CDR3 has 17 residues. For the CDR3, the DNA is TGTGCCAGCAGCTTAGCCGGGCGGCCCCCAAGCACAGATACGCAGTATTTT. Translating gives CASSLAGRPPSTDTQYF.